This passage covers 17 T cell receptor beta chains from one sample sequenced in a study of cytomegalovirus exposure and HLA in healthy donors. TCRdb keeps only in-frame clones here, not all; method: immunoSEQ multiplex PCR. The repertoire holds approximately 160,000 clones, with around 88% as singletons. The sample consisted of PBMCs. The source of these receptors is a woman aged 18-29 years in good health and CMV-seronegative.

This clone appeared a single time. V gene TRBV29-1 combines with J gene TRBJ2-7; tentative D call: TRBD1 (5 bases). The CDR3 sequence is 13 residues long. In germline, CDR1 is SQVTM, CDR2 ANQGSEA. V was pared by 3 bases and J by 7 bases, with 16 bases between. The chain's CDR3 is CSVDGPGNTEQYF. The DNA for the CDR3 is TGCAGCGTTGATGGACCAGGGAATACGGAGCAGTACTTC.

This chain joins TRBV7-9 and TRBJ1-2; unclear D gene. With 8 bases removed from V and 4 bases from J, the gap between germline ends came to 8 bases. From germline, CDR1 is SEHNR and CDR2 FQNEAQ (reference sequence). This CDR3 comprises 11 residues. CDR3 DNA sequence: TGTGCCAGCGAACTGAGCTATGGCTACACCTTC. Protein sequence: CASELSYGYTF.

This clone occurred a few times. The V and J genes are TRBV19 and TRBJ1-6; unclear D gene. Per the germline V gene, CDR1 is LNHDA and CDR2 is SQIVND (reference sequence). V gave up 5 bases and J gave up 7 bases, with 15 bases separating them. The length of the CDR3 is 15 residues. The CDR3 nucleotides are TGTGCCAGTAGTCTGACCAGGTACCAAAATTCACCCCTCCACTTT. Its protein product is CASSLTRYQNSPLHF.

This sequence joins TRBV1 and TRBJ2-3; no DNA check was done on the table's D call, TRBD2. TRBV1 is described as a pseudogene. The CDR3 extends over 18 amino acids. CDR3 residues: CTSSEEPLAGGWTDTQYF. Here the CDR3 DNA reads TGCACCAGCAGCGAAGAGCCACTAGCGGGGGGATGGACAGATACGCAGTATTTT.

V and J are TRBV7-3 and TRBJ2-7; no definite D call. Germline assignment: CDR1 SGHTA and CDR2 FQGTGA. Trimming stripped 1 base from V and 6 bases from J, with 13 bases between. This CDR3 contains 14 residues. The CDR3 protein is CASSLSPRSAEQYF. CDR3 sequence (DNA): TGTGCCAGCAGCTTAAGCCCGAGGAGTGCCGAGCAGTACTTC. The whole variable domain, filled in from reference TRBV7-3 and TRBJ2-7, reads GAGVSQTPSNKVTEKGKYVELRCDPISGHTALYWYRQSLGQGPEFLIYFQGTGAADDSGLPNDRFFAVRPEGSVSTLKIQRTERGDSAVYLCASSLSPRSAEQYFGPGTRLTVT.

This chain uses TRBV7-2 with TRBJ2-7; 7 nucleotides align to TRBD2. The V gene's germline CDR1 is SGHTA and CDR2 FQGNSA. The V and J ends lost 5 bases and 3 bases, in that order; junction bases with no gene match: 10. The CDR3 is 15 amino acids. The CDR3 sequence: CASSVRGGGDYEQYF. CDR3 nucleotide sequence: TGTGCCAGCAGCGTGAGAGGCGGGGGTGACTACGAGCAGTACTTC.

The CDR3 nucleotides read TGTGCTAGTGGCGCGGGACAGGGCAGGGCTGAAGCTTTCTTT. This gives the protein CASGAGQGRAEAFF. The chain links TRBV12-5 to TRBJ1-1; 9 bases agree with TRBD1. V lost 6 bases, J lost 6 bases, and 8 bases stayed unmatched. The germline CDR1 and CDR2 sequences are LGHNT and FRNRAP. The CDR3 sequence is 14 residues long.

This sequence joins TRBV6-5 and TRBJ1-5; no clear D gene. The CDR3 is 13 amino acids. The V end was cut by 3 bases, the J end by 6 bases, with 9 bases between. Germline CDR1 MNHEY, CDR2 SVGAGI. The CDR3 bases are TGTGCCAGCAGTTATATTTCGGGTCAGCCCCAGCATTTT. This sequence encodes CASSYISGQPQHF.

The rearrangement joins TRBV21-1 to TRBJ1-2. TRBV21-1 is described as a pseudogene. The CDR3 contains 12 residues. As DNA, the CDR3 is TGTGCCAGCACCTCCACGGTCGATGGCTACACCTTC. This sequence encodes CASTSTVDGYTF.

V and J are TRBV4-2 and TRBJ2-7; TRBD2 matches at 8 bases. Germline V gene data show CDR1 as LGHNA and CDR2 as YNFKEQ. With V trimmed by 3 bases and J by 2 bases, 6 bases remained unmatched. The CDR3 totals 15 residues. The CDR3 spells CASSHLAGSTYEQYF. As DNA, the CDR3 is TGTGCCAGCAGCCACCTAGCGGGCTCAACCTACGAGCAGTACTTC.

This clone appeared a single time. The J gene is TRBJ1-1, the V gene TRBV6-4, with TRBD1 as a possible D gene (5 bases). The V gene's germline CDR1 is MRHNA and CDR2 SNTAGT. The V end was cut by 5 bases, the J end by 3 bases, with 10 bases between. The CDR3 runs to 13 residues. The CDR3 DNA reads TGTGCCAGCAGTCTACAAGGGGACACTGAAGCTTTCTTT. Its translation: CASSLQGDTEAFF.

The chain combines TRBV6-5 with TRBJ1-5, with D perhaps matching TRBD1 (6 bases). The CDR3 is 16 residues long. CDR1 and CDR2 (germline): MNHEY, SVGAGI. V was clipped by 4 bases and J by 0 bases, with 13 bases between them. The CDR3 protein is CASSWGRGTSNQPQHF. CDR3 nucleotide sequence: TGTGCCAGCAGTTGGGGGCGGGGGACTAGCAATCAGCCCCAGCATTTT.

The CDR3 sequence: CASSLGGRGYTF. The CDR3 coding sequence is TGTGCCAGCAGCTTAGGAGGGAGAGGCTACACCTTC. The chain combines TRBV11-2 with TRBJ1-2; D unclear. Deletions cut 1 base from V and 8 bases from J, with 8 bases between. This CDR3 region has 12 residues. The germline V gene encodes CDR1 SGHAT and CDR2 FQNNGV.

The V and J genes are TRBV7-9 and TRBJ2-2; 7 bases are shared with TRBD1. The germline gives CDR1 SEHNR, CDR2 FQNEAQ (reference sequence). The CDR3 runs 18 residues. V was clipped by 5 bases and J by 1 base; unmatched bases: 13. The CDR3 region is CASSPGPTGDKNTGELFF. As DNA, the CDR3 is TGTGCCAGCAGCCCAGGTCCCACAGGGGATAAGAACACCGGGGAGCTGTTTTTT.

The chain recombines TRBV27 with TRBJ2-2; 9 nucleotides match TRBD1. J was trimmed by 6 bases and V by 3 bases; bases with no gene match: 2. Germline loops: CDR1 MNHEY, CDR2 SMNVEV (reference sequence). The CDR3 contains 14 residues. CDR3 in amino acids: CASSFGQGPGELFF. The CDR3 coding sequence is TGTGCCAGCAGTTTCGGACAGGGGCCCGGGGAGCTGTTTTTT.

The rearrangement links TRBV10-2 to TRBJ2-5; perhaps TRBD1 as D (5 bases). The CDR3 loop spans 12 amino acids. Germline V lookup: CDR1 WSHSY, CDR2 SAAADI. Trimming removed 7 bases from V and 1 base from J, with 7 bases in between. This CDR3 reads CASTTGQETQYF. The CDR3 region has the DNA TGCGCCAGCACTACAGGCCAAGAGACCCAGTACTTC.

The V gene is TRBV5-6, the J gene TRBJ1-1, with D possibly matching TRBD1 (5 bases). The CDR3 contains 14 residues. Germline V CDR1 and CDR2: SGHDT, YYEEEE. V was shortened by 1 base and J by 1 base, with 8 bases between the two germline ends. The CDR3, as DNA: TGTGCCAGCAGCTTGCAGGGAACGAACACTGAAGCTTTCTTT. Protein: CASSLQGTNTEAFF.